Shown below are 27 T cell receptor beta chains from a single sample sequenced in a study of cytomegalovirus exposure and HLA in healthy donors. Data came from immunoSEQ multiplex PCR; TCRdb stores just in-frame clones and leaves some out. The sample yields around 150,000 clones, about nine tenths seen once. Sequencing was performed on PBMCs. The receptors originated from a man between 18 and 29 years old in good health and CMV-seronegative.

V gene TRBV7-9 combines with J gene TRBJ1-2, with 8 bases aligning to TRBD1. The V gene end was trimmed by 4 bases and the J gene end by 5 bases; junction bases not matched to a gene: 6. Germline V gene data show CDR1 as SEHNR and CDR2 as FQNEAQ (reference sequence). This CDR3 is 14 amino acids long. The DNA of the CDR3 is TGTGCCAGCAGCTACGGACAGGGTTGGTATGGCTACACCTTC. Its protein product is CASSYGQGWYGYTF.

The gene calls are TRBV2 and TRBJ2-6; weak D call: TRBD2 (6 bases). Germline V lookup: CDR1 SNHLY, CDR2 FYNNEI. The CDR3 has 17 residues. V was pared by 0 bases and J by 4 bases, with 13 bases between. The CDR3 sequence is CASSEARRAAGANVLTF. The CDR3 region has the DNA TGTGCCAGCAGTGAAGCGAGGAGGGCGGCAGGGGCCAACGTCCTGACTTTC.

This clone was picked up many times. The genes are TRBV6-4 and TRBJ2-3; 10 nucleotides line up with TRBD2. Germline V gene lookup returns CDR1 MRHNA and CDR2 SNTAGT. The CDR3 consists of 15 residues. J gave up 0 bases and V 3 bases, and 0 bases lay outside the gene matches. The CDR3 nucleotides are TGTGCCAGCAGTGAAGCGGGGGGGAGCACAGATACGCAGTATTTT. It is translated as CASSEAGGSTDTQYF.

The chain employs TRBV19 and TRBJ2-1, with a weak D call TRBD1 (5 bases). CDR1 is LNHDA and CDR2 is SQIVND in the germline V gene (reference sequence). This CDR3 has 13 residues. The V gene lost 5 bases and the J gene lost 4 bases, with 9 bases spanning the gap. The CDR3 sequence is CASSSQGYNEQFF. CDR3 coding DNA: TGTGCCAGTAGTTCTCAGGGTTACAATGAGCAGTTCTTC.

This clone has a single count. This chain connects TRBV20-1 to TRBJ1-2; D call uncertain. The CDR3 has 11 amino acids. V lost 2 bases and J 3 bases, leaving 4 bases between the germline ends. Per germline, CDR1 DFQATT and CDR2 SNEGSKA (reference sequence). The CDR3 DNA sequence: TGCAGTGCTAGACAGGACTATGGCTACACCTTC. Translating it yields CSARQDYGYTF.

The chain couples TRBV5-1 to TRBJ2-3, with 11 bases fitting TRBD1. Germline V gene lookup returns CDR1 SGHRS and CDR2 YFSETQ. The CDR3 is made up of 16 amino acids. J gave up 2 bases and V 4 bases, and 6 bases lay outside the gene matches. CDR3 in DNA: TGCGCCAGCAGCCACGGACAGGGGGCTATCACAGATACGCAGTATTTT. This gives the protein CASSHGQGAITDTQYF.

V is TRBV11-2 and J is TRBJ1-2, with 9 nucleotides matching TRBD1. The CDR3 runs 15 residues. Germline loops: CDR1 SGHAT, CDR2 FQNNGV. Trimming removed 6 bases from V and 3 bases from J; junction bases left unmatched: 8. Here the CDR3 DNA reads TGTGCCAGCAGGGCGCACAGGGGGCGCGACTATGGCTACACCTTC. Residues: CASRAHRGRDYGYTF.

The chain is built from TRBV5-1 and TRBJ1-1; the match to TRBD1 covers 7 bases. Germline loops: CDR1 SGHRS, CDR2 YFSETQ. J lost 0 bases, V lost 0 bases, and 8 bases had no gene match. The CDR3 is made up of 17 amino acids. The CDR3 here is CASSLVIGTDMNTEAFF. DNA for the CDR3: TGCGCCAGCAGCTTGGTGATTGGGACAGACATGAACACTGAAGCTTTCTTT.

The chain combines TRBV5-6 with TRBJ2-7; 8 positions agree with TRBD2. CDR1 and CDR2 from the germline V gene are SGHDT and YYEEEE. This CDR3 has 16 amino acids. V was clipped by 3 bases and J by 2 bases; unmatched bases: 10. For the CDR3, the DNA is TGTGCCAGCAGCTCCAAAGCGGGAGTTATCCCCTACGAGCAGTACGTC. It yields the protein CASSSKAGVIPYEQYV.

The chain couples TRBV5-4 to TRBJ1-4; D gene unclear. V shed 0 bases and J shed 7 bases, with 10 bases lying between them. CDR1 and CDR2 from the germline V gene are SGHNT and YYREEE (reference sequence). The CDR3 runs to 14 residues. This CDR3 is CASSLGLSGEKLFF. The CDR3 DNA sequence: TGTGCCAGCAGCTTGGGACTGAGCGGTGAAAAACTGTTTTTT.

The CDR3 bases are TGTGCCAGCAGCGTAGGACAGGGGTATAATGAAAAACTGTTTTTT. Translation gives CASSVGQGYNEKLFF. The rearrangement links TRBV9 to TRBJ1-4; 8 bases map to TRBD1. This CDR3 is built from 15 residues. In germline, CDR1 is SGDLS, CDR2 YYNGEE. Losses at the gene ends were 0 bases for V and 4 bases for J; bases not matched to a gene: 2.

The chain links TRBV15 to TRBJ1-2, with 11 bases matching TRBD1. The junction had 10 bases not matched to a gene; V was cut back by 1 base and J by 6 bases. The CDR3 has 17 residues. The germline CDR1 and CDR2 sequences are LNHNV and YYDKDF (reference sequence). In DNA, the CDR3 is TGTGCCACCAGCAGAGGAAGCACCGGGACAGGGGGTGATGGCTACACCTTC. Translation: CATSRGSTGTGGDGYTF.

The chain is built from TRBV10-3 and TRBJ2-1; a weak D match, TRBD2 (5 bases). The CDR3 sequence is 12 residues long. In germline, CDR1 is ENHRY, CDR2 SYGVKD. Trimming shortened V by 5 bases and J by 6 bases, and 8 bases separated the two germline ends. CDR3 bases: TGTGCCATCAGTTATACTAGCAATGAGCAGTTCTTC. This translates into CAISYTSNEQFF.

This chain joins TRBV7-3 and TRBJ2-1, with 8 nucleotides matching TRBD2. V was clipped by 2 bases and J by 3 bases; unmatched bases: 3. The CDR3 consists of 15 residues. Germline CDR1 and CDR2: SGHTA and FQGTGA. The CDR3 here is CASSLAGGRYNEQFF. DNA of the CDR3: TGTGCCAGCAGCTTAGCGGGGGGACGCTACAATGAGCAGTTCTTC.

The chain uses TRBV11-3 and TRBJ1-1; D not resolved. Trimming stripped 4 bases from V and 5 bases from J, with 11 bases between. There are 13 residues in the CDR3. Germline-derived CDR1 and CDR2 are SGHNT and YENEEA. CDR3 sequence (DNA): TGTGCCAGCAGCTCCGCGGAGGAGACTGAAGCTTTCTTT. It codes for CASSSAEETEAFF.

This clone occurred a few times. The rearrangement uses TRBV16 and TRBJ2-7; 7 nucleotides line up with TRBD2. This CDR3 has 17 amino acids. Germline CDR1 and CDR2: KGHSY and FQNENV. Trimming cost V 3 bases and J 1 base; bases outside gene matches: 12. The CDR3 protein is CASSQSGLWGGSYEQYF. CDR3 in DNA: TGTGCCAGCAGCCAGAGTGGCCTTTGGGGGGGTTCCTACGAGCAGTACTTC.

The chain carries TRBV5-1 and TRBJ1-1; D is possibly TRBD1 (5 bases). This CDR3 is 14 amino acids long. CDR1 is SGHRS, CDR2 YFSETQ, per germline. Trimming left V 3 bases short and J 6 bases short, with 15 bases between. The CDR3 DNA reads TGCGCCAGCAGCTCACTCAGGGTCGGCCCTGAAGCTTTCTTT. Translating it yields CASSSLRVGPEAFF. Supplemented by reference TRBV5-1 and TRBJ1-1, the full variable domain reads KAGVTQTPRYLIKTRGQQVTLSCSPISGHRSVSWYQQTPGQGLQFLFEYFSETQRNKGNFPGRFSGRQFSNSRSEMNVSTLELGDSALYLCASSSLRVGPEAFFGQGTRLTVV.

This rearrangement joins TRBV14 to TRBJ2-3, with TRBD2 matching 14 bases. J lost 2 bases, V lost 4 bases, and 11 bases had no gene match. The germline V gene encodes CDR1 SGHDN and CDR2 FVKESK. The CDR3 runs 19 residues. CDR3 sequence: CASSRGLAGGSRTTDTQYF. In nucleotides, the CDR3 is TGTGCCAGCAGCCGAGGACTAGCGGGGGGATCCCGCACCACAGATACGCAGTATTTT.

The rearrangement joins TRBV7-9 to TRBJ2-2; D may be TRBD1 (6 bases). CDR3 size: 13 residues. CDR1 and CDR2 (germline): SEHNR, FQNEAQ (reference sequence). With 4 bases removed from V and 6 bases from J, the gap between germline ends came to 9 bases. CDR3 sequence: CASSSTGSGELFF. CDR3 sequence (DNA): TGTGCCAGCAGCTCCACAGGGTCCGGGGAGCTGTTTTTT.

In its sample, this clone was seen once. The rearrangement joins TRBV7-2 to TRBJ1-6, with a possible D match to TRBD1 (6 bases). Trimming stripped 5 bases from V and 7 bases from J, with 18 bases between. The germline gives CDR1 SGHTA, CDR2 FQGNSA. This CDR3 has 16 amino acids. The CDR3 is CASSRTTGHSNSPLHF. DNA for the CDR3: TGTGCCAGCAGCCGCACAACGGGACACTCAAATTCACCCCTCCACTTT.

The chain joins TRBV15 to TRBJ2-3; 7 bases align to TRBD1. This CDR3 contains 16 residues. Germline V gene lookup returns CDR1 LNHNV and CDR2 YYDKDF (reference sequence). V gave up 1 base and J gave up 2 bases; unmatched junction bases: 6. CDR3 nucleotide sequence: TGTGCCACCAGCAGAGGAGGGGGCTGGGACACAGATACGCAGTATTTT. It translates to CATSRGGGWDTDTQYF.

This clone was found once. J is TRBJ2-3 and V is TRBV2; D is undetermined. CDR1 and CDR2 from the germline V gene are SNHLY and FYNNEI. The CDR3 length is 14 residues. The germline V and J ends were trimmed by 7 bases and 0 bases, with 11 bases remaining between them. CDR3 protein: CASILFSSTDTQYF. The CDR3 bases are TGTGCCAGCATTCTGTTTTCTAGCACAGATACGCAGTATTTT.

The V call is TRBV7-2, the J call TRBJ2-5; 8 nucleotides match TRBD2. This CDR3 has 17 residues. V dropped 6 bases and J dropped 2; count of bases not matched to a gene: 14. Per the germline V gene, CDR1 is SGHTA and CDR2 is FQGNSA. The DNA of the CDR3 is TGTGCCAGCAGGAGAGGGGGAAGCGGGGGAGGTCAAGAGACCCAGTACTTC. Its protein product is CASRRGGSGGGQETQYF.

This chain uses TRBV5-1 with TRBJ2-3; 7 bases fit TRBD2. Unmatched junction bases numbered 6, after V lost 4 bases and J lost 4 bases. Germline CDR1 SGHRS, CDR2 YFSETQ. The CDR3 covers 14 residues. The CDR3 reads CASSGGGPADTQYF. The CDR3 coding sequence is TGCGCCAGCAGCGGGGGAGGGCCGGCAGATACGCAGTATTTT.

The sample holds one count of this clone. The chain uses TRBV18 and TRBJ1-2; D is undetermined. Germline V gives CDR1 KGHSH, CDR2 LQKENI. V lost 3 bases, J lost 8 bases, and 13 bases lay in between. This CDR3 region has 13 residues. CDR3 nucleotides: TGTGCCAGCTCACCCCCGGGGATGGGAGGCTACACCTTC. Encoded protein: CASSPPGMGGYTF.

This chain connects TRBV19 to TRBJ1-5; TRBD1 aligns across 9 bases. CDR3 length equals 16 residues. The V gene's germline CDR1 is LNHDA and CDR2 SQIVND (reference sequence). The ends lost 3 bases at V and 3 bases at J; junction bases unmatched: 6. The CDR3 DNA reads as TGTGCCAGTAGTATTGGGACAGGGAAGGCCAATCAGCCCCAGCATTTT. This codes for CASSIGTGKANQPQHF.

The chain's CDR3 is CASSLAGTGLGGYGYTF. CDR3 nucleotide sequence: TGTGCCAGCAGTTTGGCCGGGACAGGGCTCGGGGGCTATGGCTACACCTTC. The gene calls are TRBV27 and TRBJ1-2; 9 positions agree with TRBD1. The V and J ends lost 3 bases and 4 bases, in that order; junction bases with no gene match: 12. Looked up from germline, CDR1 is MNHEY and CDR2 is SMNVEV (reference sequence). The CDR3 covers 17 residues.